The 11 T cell receptor beta chains listed next were all sequenced from one sample in a study of blood T cell repertoires in COVID-19. Generated by immunoSEQ multiplex PCR, the TCRdb table keeps only in-frame clones and is missing some. Here the sample spans under 45,000 clones, over 70% being singletons. Sequencing was performed on peripheral blood. These receptors were obtained from a man aged 65-85 years with COVID-19, enrolled during active disease.

The chain uses TRBV5-1 and TRBJ1-4; D remains ambiguous. V lost 1 base to trimming and J lost 0 bases, with 4 bases between them. This CDR3 has 14 residues. CDR1 and CDR2 (germline): SGHRS, YFSETQ. The CDR3 loop reads CASSLTSTNEKLFF. For the CDR3, the DNA is TGCGCCAGCAGCTTGACATCAACTAATGAAAAACTGTTTTTT.

The chain joins TRBV25-1 to TRBJ2-3; perhaps TRBD1 as D (5 bases). There are 14 residues in the CDR3. From germline, CDR1 is MGHDK and CDR2 SYGVNS. Trimming stripped 0 bases from V and 3 bases from J, with 7 bases between. The CDR3 coding sequence is TGTGCCAGCAGTGAATACAGGGCGACAGATACGCAGTATTTT. Translating gives CASSEYRATDTQYF.

This sequence joins TRBV19 and TRBJ2-1; TRBD2 agrees at 10 bases. The CDR3 is 18 residues long. Germline CDR1 and CDR2: LNHDA and SQIVND (reference sequence). V was pared by 3 bases and J by 8 bases, with 16 bases of the junction left unmatched. CDR3 in amino acids: CASSIGGRTSGHKDEQFF. The CDR3 nucleotides are TGTGCCAGTAGTATTGGAGGTAGGACTAGCGGCCATAAGGATGAGCAGTTCTTC.

This clone is judged medium-sized. The chain employs TRBV29-1 and TRBJ1-1; no clear D. V gave up 3 bases and J gave up 11 bases, with 10 bases separating them. CDR3 length: 10 amino acids. CDR1 is SQVTM and CDR2 is ANQGSEA in the germline V gene. CDR3 in DNA: TGCAGCGTTGATGAAGCTGTGGCTTTCTTT. Amino acid sequence: CSVDEAVAFF.

The rearrangement uses TRBV10-3 and TRBJ2-1; D may be TRBD1 (5 bases). CDR3 length: 12 amino acids. CDR1 is ENHRY and CDR2 is SYGVKD in the germline V gene. Trimming left V 0 bases short and J 15 bases short, with 12 bases between. The CDR3 sequence is CAISESLQGWFF. The CDR3 bases are TGTGCCATCAGTGAGTCGTTGCAGGGCTGGTTCTTC.

The chain carries TRBV7-2 and TRBJ1-5, with no clear D. V shed 4 bases and J shed 2 bases, with 12 bases lying between them. Germline CDR1 reads SGHTA; CDR2 reads FQGNSA. This CDR3 is built from 15 residues. The CDR3 here is CASSSGPGGNQPQHF. DNA for the CDR3: TGTGCCAGCAGCTCAGGCCCCGGTGGCAATCAGCCCCAGCATTTT.

The rearrangement links TRBV28 to TRBJ2-7; 9 positions match TRBD1. CDR3 length equals 16 residues. CDR1 and CDR2 (germline): MDHEN, SYDVKM. V was clipped by 7 bases and J by 3 bases; unmatched bases: 13. The chain's CDR3 is CASKLSAGTGNYEQYF. The CDR3 nucleotides read TGTGCCAGCAAATTAAGTGCTGGGACAGGGAACTACGAGCAGTACTTC.

This clone was recorded once. The rearrangement uses TRBV25-1 and TRBJ2-5; 9 bases map to TRBD2. The CDR3 spans 13 residues. Unmatched junction bases numbered 5, after V lost 7 bases and J lost 5 bases. Germline CDR1 and CDR2: MGHDK and SYGVNS. The CDR3 coding sequence is TGTGCCAGCACCTTAGCGGGAGCGGAGACCCAGTACTTC. It specifies CASTLAGAETQYF.

This clone is categorized as medium-sized (0.01 to 0.1%). The V gene is TRBV27, the J gene TRBJ1-1; a possible D gene is TRBD1 (6 bases). The CDR3 length is 16 residues. Trimming shortened V by 5 bases and J by 0 bases, and 16 bases separated the two germline ends. CDR1 and CDR2 from the germline V gene are MNHEY and SMNVEV (reference sequence). The CDR3 spells CASSPPRGHMNTEAFF. CDR3 in DNA: TGTGCCAGCAGTCCCCCAAGGGGACACATGAACACTGAAGCTTTCTTT.

CDR3 bases: TGCGCCAGCAGCCAAGGGGGCAGGGCGGTTTCCGGGGAGCTGTTTTTT. Translated, it gives CASSQGGRAVSGELFF. The chain joins TRBV4-1 to TRBJ2-2; tentatively, D is TRBD1 (5 bases). The length of the CDR3 is 16 residues. Germline CDR1 reads MGHRA; CDR2 reads YSYEKL. Trimming removed 1 base from V and 6 bases from J, with 15 bases in between.

V usage is TRBV7-2 and J usage is TRBJ1-1, with D possibly TRBD1 on 6 matching bases. The germline V gene encodes CDR1 SGHTA and CDR2 FQGNSA. V was pared by 6 bases and J by 1 base, with 9 bases between. This CDR3 has 13 residues. The CDR3 loop reads CASRGQPNTEAFF. The CDR3 DNA sequence: TGTGCCAGCAGAGGACAGCCGAACACTGAAGCTTTCTTT.